This T cell receptor (beta chain) was captured by sequencing in a study of T cells in Graves' hyperthyroidism and ophthalmopathy (dated by TCRdb to between 2019 and 2020). General notes on the study: Peripheral blood was collected at initial diagnosis, before any treatment. An independent validation cohort of about 19 hyperthyroidism patients and about 15 patients who later progressed to ophthalmopathy tested prospective prediction of ophthalmopathy. The roughly 90 discovery patients were divided at random into training and test sets in a 7:3 ratio. TCR V-J signatures able to tell the groups apart were searched for in a discovery cohort of about a hundred patients, of whom around 42 had Graves' ophthalmopathy and some 60 had stable Graves' hyperthyroidism. After blood sampling, hyperthyroidism patients were treated with methimazole at a starting dose of 30 mg daily, and ophthalmopathy patients were treated with high-dose intravenous methylprednisolone. The paper reports TCR Vbeta CDR3 sequencing of some 140 peripheral blood samples: under 45 ophthalmopathy, under 85 hyperthyroidism and around 17 progressor patients. In addition, the study compared T-cell repertoires in thyroid tissue and in blood from about 6 Graves' hyperthyroidism patients. Findings and caveats that apply to the study as a whole: Sample size was not statistically predetermined, and blinding of investigators to group allocation was not performed. A model built on a 13 V-J signature distinguished ophthalmopathy from stable hyperthyroidism, reaching 85% to 90% sensitivity and around 81% specificity in cross-validation and 80%/75% in testing. Most expanded thyroid clonotypes (frequency above 0.001) were also detected in blood, a finding suggesting that blood repertoires may reflect thyroid immune responses. In validation, the model predicted progression to ophthalmopathy with around 71% sensitivity and approximately 78% specificity, a median of about six months before onset.

Ophthalmopathy patients had moderately to severely active disease, with a Clinical Activity Score of 3 or more, a NOSPECS grade of 4 or more, and a disease duration of less than 3 months. Patients with uncontrolled infections, other autoimmune diseases, pregnancy or lactation were excluded. Diagnoses relied on clinical symptoms, serum thyroxine and TRAb, thyroid ultrasound and orbital computed tomography. PBMCs were isolated from 7.5 to 10 ml of fresh peripheral blood by Ficoll-Paque density gradient centrifugation. Trizol reagent was used to extract total RNA, and RNA quality was then checked on an Agilent 2100 Bioanalyzer. This clonotype was seen only a few times. Its target antigen remains unknown. No quality values exist for individual bases; no much larger clone is one base distant. The TCR beta CDR3 regions were amplified from RNA transcripts. The TCR CDR3 was subjected to a first round of RT-PCR using the HTBI primer set and the Qiagen OneStep RT-PCR kit. Libraries were constructed in a second round of multiplex PCR, after which size selection and purification were performed. The libraries were sequenced on an Illumina HiSeq2000 using paired-end 100 bp reads. The paper's processing steps were these. SOAPnuke was used to process the raw data, with reads discarded if the reads contained adapters or uncalled bases, had a mean Phred below 15, or lacked an exact constant-primer or identifier match. High-quality paired reads were merged with COPE v1.2.5, and unique nucleotide sequences were defined as clonotypes. MiTCR v1.1 was used to align clonotypes to the IMGT TRBV, TRBD and TRBJ reference segments. Analysis was restricted to V-J combinations with a frequency above 0.0001, which covered about 99% of repertoires. The TCS score was defined as F50 (clonal expansion) divided by E x V (chaos), with BLOSUM62-based TCRdist calculated between CDR3 peptides within each V-J. Welch's t-statistics and random forest reduced around 510 V-J features to roughly 13, which were used in a naive Bayes classifier (R e1071). TCRdb redid the processing of the public reads, applying fastp at Q25 and MiXCR, and retained in-frame beta chains. Each record represents a unique CDR3 protein, reported with the most common genes and DNA among its rows. TCRdb, not the original authors, processed these V and J calls. The sample yields about 600,000 distinct CDR3 sequences; more than 14% were counted once. The ten largest make up 9.5% to 15% of the sample.

A distance of 14 bases separates the germline ends of V and J, which lose 0 bases and 5 bases respectively. The CDR3 runs 16 amino acids, cysteine and phenylalanine included. Of the read, only the CDR3 DNA is kept; its 48 bases are in frame from base 1. The germline V gene gives CDR1 as MNHEY and CDR2 as SVGAGI. Rearrangement joined TRBV6-5 to TRBJ2-1; the D gene cannot be named for sure. This receptor was obtained from a woman between 45 and 65 years old with Graves' ophthalmopathy. Sequences were obtained from blood. Here the CDR3 is given as CASSYSWVGGNNEQFF. The base sequence is TGTGCCAGCAGTTACTCGTGGGTGGGTGGAAACAATGAGCAGTTCTTC.